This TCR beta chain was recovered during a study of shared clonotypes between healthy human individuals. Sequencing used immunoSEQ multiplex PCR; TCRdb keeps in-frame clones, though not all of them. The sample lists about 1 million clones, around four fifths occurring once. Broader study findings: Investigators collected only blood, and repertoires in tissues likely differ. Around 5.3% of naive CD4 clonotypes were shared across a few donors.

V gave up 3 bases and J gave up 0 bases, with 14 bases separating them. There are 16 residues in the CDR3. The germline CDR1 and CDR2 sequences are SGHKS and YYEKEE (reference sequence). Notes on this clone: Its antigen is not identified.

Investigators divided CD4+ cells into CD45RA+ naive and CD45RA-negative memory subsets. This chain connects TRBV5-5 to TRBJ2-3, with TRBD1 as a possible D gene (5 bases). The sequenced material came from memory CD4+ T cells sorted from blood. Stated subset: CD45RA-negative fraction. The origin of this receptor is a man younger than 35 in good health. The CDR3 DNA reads TGTGCCAGCAGCTCCTTAGGGGCAGGGAGCACAGATACGCAGTATTTT. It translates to CASSSLGAGSTDTQYF.